Presented here are 18 T cell receptor beta chains from one specimen sequenced in a study of blood T cell repertoires in COVID-19. Assay used: immunoSEQ multiplex PCR; TCRdb lists only in-frame clones, some missing. The data contain 15,000 to 20,000 clones, roughly 81% of them singletons. The specimen was peripheral blood. Every receptor here comes from a man aged 55 to 70 with acute or convalescent COVID-19.

The J gene is TRBJ1-5, the V gene TRBV7-3; no definite D call. CDR1 and CDR2 from the germline V gene are SGHTA and FQGTGA. The CDR3 loop spans 13 amino acids. V was trimmed by 2 bases and J by 9 bases, leaving 11 bases between them. CDR3 coding DNA: TGTGCCAGCAGCTTAGAGTTCCTCGGGCCCCAGCATTTT. It specifies CASSLEFLGPQHF.

This chain connects TRBV7-3 to TRBJ1-2; D gene ambiguous. Germline CDR1 and CDR2: SGHTA and FQGTGA. The CDR3 runs to 13 residues. The V and J ends lost 2 bases and 8 bases respectively, with 12 bases between them. The CDR3 spells CASSLSAESGYTF. CDR3 DNA sequence: TGTGCCAGCAGCTTATCTGCCGAGAGCGGCTACACCTTC.

This clone was detected once. The V gene is TRBV24-1, the J gene TRBJ1-5; TRBD1 aligns across 8 bases. Trimming removed 6 bases from V and 2 bases from J; junction bases left unmatched: 8. This CDR3 contains 16 residues. Germline loops: CDR1 KGHDR, CDR2 SFDVKD. The CDR3 loop reads CATSPAGQGGNQPQHF. Here the CDR3 DNA reads TGTGCCACCAGTCCGGCAGGACAGGGCGGCAATCAGCCCCAGCATTTT.

The V and J genes are TRBV5-1 and TRBJ1-6; 9 bases fit TRBD1. This CDR3 contains 15 residues. Looked up from germline, CDR1 is SGHRS and CDR2 is YFSETQ. V was pared by 5 bases and J by 8 bases, with 8 bases of the junction left unmatched. Written as DNA, the CDR3 is TGCGCCAGCAGTCCGGGGGGACAGGGAGATTCACCCCTCCACTTT. Translating gives CASSPGGQGDSPLHF. The full variable domain, completed using reference TRBV5-1 and TRBJ1-6, is KAGVTQTPRYLIKTRGQQVTLSCSPISGHRSVSWYQQTPGQGLQFLFEYFSETQRNKGNFPGRFSGRQFSNSRSEMNVSTLELGDSALYLCASSPGGQGDSPLHFGNGTRLTVT.

V usage is TRBV5-1 and J usage is TRBJ2-2; D is unresolved. The germline V gene has CDR1 SGHRS and CDR2 YFSETQ. V was trimmed by 4 bases and J by 6 bases, leaving 7 bases between them. The length of the CDR3 is 12 residues. CDR3 nucleotide sequence: TGCGCCAGCAGCCCTAACTCCGGGGAGCTGTTTTTT. Protein: CASSPNSGELFF.

This chain joins TRBV5-1 and TRBJ2-5, with 8 positions matching TRBD2. V was pared by 6 bases and J by 2 bases, with 9 bases of the junction left unmatched. The V gene's germline CDR1 is SGHRS and CDR2 YFSETQ. The CDR3 length is 15 residues. The CDR3 sequence is CASIAGVAGQETQYF. The CDR3 DNA sequence: TGCGCCAGCATCGCAGGGGTAGCGGGGCAAGAGACCCAGTACTTC.

The V call is TRBV18, the J call TRBJ1-5; 7 bases match TRBD1. The ends lost 6 bases at V and 3 bases at J; junction bases unmatched: 2. This CDR3 spans 13 amino acids. CDR1 and CDR2 from the germline V gene are KGHSH and LQKENI. The DNA for the CDR3 is TGTGCCAGCTCGGGACAGATCAATCAGCCCCAGCATTTT. It translates to CASSGQINQPQHF.

The chain joins TRBV27 to TRBJ2-3, with 10 nucleotides matching TRBD1. V shed 5 bases and J 4 bases; nucleotides not matched to a gene: 6. The CDR3 loop spans 15 amino acids. The germline V gene encodes CDR1 MNHEY and CDR2 SMNVEV (reference sequence). CDR3 sequence (DNA): TGTGCCAGCAGTCGCCGACAGGGGGCAGCAGATACGCAGTATTTT. This codes for CASSRRQGAADTQYF.

The CDR3 protein is CASSRQFSEGADTQYF. The CDR3 coding sequence is TGTGCCAGCAGTCGACAGTTCTCAGAGGGCGCAGATACGCAGTATTTT. The chain employs TRBV6-6 and TRBJ2-3; D assignment may be TRBD1 or TRBD2 (5 bases each). In germline, CDR1 is MNHNY, CDR2 SVGAGI (reference sequence). V was clipped by 5 bases and J by 4 bases, with 19 bases between them. The CDR3 consists of 16 residues.

The gene calls are TRBV10-3 and TRBJ1-1; tentative D call: TRBD1 (6 bases). Germline CDR1 ENHRY, CDR2 SYGVKD. The CDR3 consists of 13 residues. V was pared by 11 bases and J by 0 bases, with 13 bases between. CDR3 bases: TGTGCCCTAAGACAGGAACTGAACACTGAAGCTTTCTTT. This sequence encodes CALRQELNTEAFF.

This chain joins TRBV28 and TRBJ2-1, with a weak D call TRBD1 (6 bases). CDR3 length: 12 residues. Trimming shortened V by 5 bases and J by 10 bases, and 12 bases separated the two germline ends. Germline V CDR1 and CDR2: MDHEN, SYDVKM. This CDR3 reads CASSITGKEQFF. In DNA, the CDR3 is TGTGCCAGCAGTATTACAGGGAAGGAGCAGTTCTTC. Filled out from reference TRBV28 and TRBJ2-1, the complete variable domain reads DVKVTQSSRYLVKRTGEKVFLECVQDMDHENMFWYRQDPGLGLRLIYFSYDVKMKEKGDIPEGYSVSREKKERFSLILESASTNQTSMYLCASSITGKEQFFGPGTRLTVL.

The CDR3 DNA follows: TGTGCCAGCAGCTTAGCCCCACAGGCCTACGAGCAGTACTTC. This encodes CASSLAPQAYEQYF. The chain employs TRBV7-2 and TRBJ2-7, with D perhaps TRBD1 (5 bases). The germline V gene encodes CDR1 SGHTA and CDR2 FQGNSA. V shed 0 bases and J shed 2 bases, with 8 bases lying between them. The CDR3 is 14 residues long.

This clone was seen a single time. This rearrangement joins TRBV5-6 to TRBJ2-5; 7 nucleotides match TRBD1. Germline loops: CDR1 SGHDT, CDR2 YYEEEE. The CDR3 sequence is 15 residues long. V lost 3 bases and J lost 1; bases outside the gene matches: 6. Written as DNA, the CDR3 is TGTGCCAGCAGCTACAGGGGAAACACCCAAGAGACCCAGTACTTC. This sequence encodes CASSYRGNTQETQYF.

This chain links TRBV7-2 with TRBJ2-6; D is perhaps TRBD1 (6 bases). V lost 5 bases and J lost 0, with 11 bases in between. CDR3 length: 16 residues. Germline values: CDR1 SGHTA, CDR2 FQGNSA. In DNA, the CDR3 is TGTGCCAGCAGCCCGGACAGTAACTCTGGGGCCAACGTCCTGACTTTC. Amino acid sequence: CASSPDSNSGANVLTF.

The V gene is TRBV21-1, the J gene TRBJ1-4. TRBV21-1 is a pseudogene locus. This CDR3 is 18 amino acids long. CDR3 bases: TGTGCCAGCAGCAAAGGTCCGGGGGGTGACACCGGAAATGAAAAACTGTTTTTT. Its translation: CASSKGPGGDTGNEKLFF.

The chain has TRBV27 and TRBJ1-5; D ambiguous. The CDR3 consists of 13 residues. V was trimmed by 3 bases and J by 0 bases, leaving 3 bases between them. Germline V gene data show CDR1 as MNHEY and CDR2 as SMNVEV (reference sequence). Here the CDR3 DNA reads TGTGCCAGCAGTTTCAATAGCAATCAGCCCCAGCATTTT. It translates to CASSFNSNQPQHF.

J is TRBJ2-7 and V is TRBV11-2, with 7 bases identical to TRBD1. The trim removed 4 bases at V and 6 bases at J, leaving 15 bases unmatched. The CDR3 runs 16 residues. CDR1 and CDR2 from the germline V gene are SGHAT and FQNNGV. In DNA, the CDR3 is TGTGCCAGCAGCTCTCAATCGGACAGGCCCCCAATCGAGCAGTACTTC. Encoded protein: CASSSQSDRPPIEQYF.

The V and J genes are TRBV19 and TRBJ1-5, with 7 bases that match TRBD1. CDR3 length: 15 residues. Germline trimming cut 5 bases from V and 7 bases from J; bases unmatched to any gene: 11. In germline, CDR1 is LNHDA, CDR2 SQIVND (reference sequence). The chain's CDR3 is CASSAYRGGVQPQHF. CDR3 DNA: TGTGCCAGTAGTGCTTACAGGGGCGGAGTGCAGCCCCAGCATTTT. Drawing the rest from reference TRBV19 and TRBJ1-5, the complete variable domain is DGGITQSPKYLFRKEGQNVTLSCEQNLNHDAMYWYRQDPGQGLRLIYYSQIVNDFQKGDIAEGYSVSREKKESFPLTVTSAQKNPTAFYLCASSAYRGGVQPQHFGDGTRLSIL.